A selection of T cell receptor beta chains follows, all from one sample in a study of T cell changes during pregnancy in multiple sclerosis. Using immunoSEQ multiplex PCR, the repertoire was profiled, and TCRdb retains in-frame clones only, with some absent. Among 35,000 to 40,000 clones listed, about 90% were seen once. This material consisted of CD4+ T cells from peripheral blood mononuclear cells, taken in the third trimester of pregnancy. The receptors derive from a female donor with multiple sclerosis, enrolled in a pregnancy study. Each CDR3 is given with its conserved first and last residue. The order of the fields is V gene, J gene, D gene, clone size, CDR3 DNA, CDR3 protein. A D gene is named only where the DNA matches it firmly. For some rows the clone size is stated as once, few or many, or as a class when expanded; others skip it.

>TRBV28|TRBJ2-7|NA|NA
TGTGCCAGCAGGGGGAGGACTACCCGACACGAGCAGTACTTC
CASRGRTTRHEQYF
>TRBV5-1|TRBJ2-7|NA|NA
TGCGCCAGCAGCTTGGTGCCAGGAATCTACGAGCAGTACTTC
CASSLVPGIYEQYF
>TRBV2|TRBJ2-1|NA|NA
TGTGCCAGCAGTGACGGAGCGGGTTTGAGAGAGTTCTTC
CASSDGAGLREFF
>TRBV5-1|TRBJ2-7|NA|NA
TGCGCCAGCAGTCCCCGACATGGGCCCTACGAGCAGTACTTC
CASSPRHGPYEQYF
>TRBV29-1|TRBJ1-2|TRBD1|NA
TGCAGCGTTGACAGGGGGGATGGCTACACCTTC
CSVDRGDGYTF
>TRBV25-1|TRBJ2-2|TRBD2|NA
TGTGCCAGCAGCCAAAGGGGACTAGCGGGAGGGAAATCCGGGGAGCTGTTTTTT
CASSQRGLAGGKSGELFF
>TRBV2|TRBJ2-2|NA|NA
TGTGCCGGCAGAGAAGACGGGGCCGGGGAGCTGTTTTTT
CAGREDGAGELFF
>TRBV5-6|TRBJ2-1|NA|NA
TGTGCCAGCAGCTTGAAGGACTCTATTTACAATGAGCAGTTCTTC
CASSLKDSIYNEQFF
>TRBV2|TRBJ1-5|TRBD1|NA
TGTGCCAGCAGGGGGACAGGGGTGTTGAGCAATCAGCCCCAGCATTTT
CASRGTGVLSNQPQHF
>TRBV18|TRBJ1-1|NA|NA
TGTGCCGGAACAGGGTCGAACACTGAAGCTTTCTTT
CAGTGSNTEAFF
>TRBV5-6|TRBJ2-3|NA|NA
TGTGCCAGCAGCTTCTGGACGGGGACAGATACGCAGTATTTT
CASSFWTGTDTQYF
>TRBV18|TRBJ2-7|TRBD1|NA
TGTGCCAGCTCACCGGGACAGGGAGAGAGGGAGCAGTACTTC
CASSPGQGEREQYF
>TRBV5-6|TRBJ2-3|NA|once
TGTGCCAGCAGCTTGCGGTTAGAGGCAGGGGGCACAGATACGCAGTATTTT
CASSLRLEAGGTDTQYF
>TRBV5-1|TRBJ1-2|TRBD1|NA
TGCGCCAGCAGCGCAGGACAGGGGGCGCGTGGCTACACCTTC
CASSAGQGARGYTF
>TRBV5-4|TRBJ2-1|NA|NA
TGTGCCAGCAGCTTATACTACGACGGCTACAATGAGCAGTTCTTC
CASSLYYDGYNEQFF
>TRBV11-2|TRBJ1-5|NA|NA
TGTGCCAGCAGCTACGCGGACAGAAATCAGCCCCAGCATTTT
CASSYADRNQPQHF
>TRBV6-6|TRBJ2-7|TRBD1|NA
TGTGCCAGCAGCTCCGGGACAGGGCCCCACGAGCAGTACTTC
CASSSGTGPHEQYF
>TRBV9|TRBJ2-3|NA|NA
TGTGCCAGCAGCGTAGCGGCCGACAGCGGGAGCACAGATACGCAGTATTTT
CASSVAADSGSTDTQYF
>TRBV10-3|TRBJ2-3|NA|NA
TGTGCCATCAGTGCCATTGACTCTGCAGATACGCAGTATTTT
CAISAIDSADTQYF
>TRBV30|TRBJ2-1|TRBD2|NA
TGTGCCTGGAGTAGGGGGTTAGCGGGAGGGGATGAGCAGTTCTTC
CAWSRGLAGGDEQFF
>TRBV7-2|TRBJ1-5|TRBD1|NA
TGTGCCAGCAGCTGGACAGGTAGCAATCAGCCCCAGCATTTT
CASSWTGSNQPQHF
>TRBV10-3|TRBJ1-4|NA|NA
TGTGCCATCAGTGAAACCTTAGGGGAAGCTTTGGGAAAACTGTTTTTT
CAISETLGEALGKLFF